Below are 2 T cell receptor beta chains sequenced from a single sample in a study of T cells in Graves' hyperthyroidism and ophthalmopathy. The CDR3 regions of TCR beta were amplified from RNA transcripts. The HTBI primer set served for first-round RT-PCR of the TCR CDR3. TCRdb fed the multiplex PCR reads into MiXCR, producing one record per CDR3 protein. The table lists 620,000 or so distinct CDR3 sequences, about 14% of them singletons. The sequencing sample was made of blood. Source of these receptors: a woman in her 50s with Graves' ophthalmopathy.

Regarding this clonotype: A clone one base away is much larger, so this may be a read error. V usage is TRBV6-5 and J usage is TRBJ2-7, with 15 bases that match TRBD2. J was trimmed by 2 bases and V by 1 base; bases with no gene match: 6. CDR3 length equals 18 residues. Germline CDR1 and CDR2: MNHEY and SVGAGI. The CDR3 protein is CASSYYGLAGGPPYEQYF. In nucleotides, the CDR3 is TGTGCCAGCAGTTACTACGGACTAGCGGGAGGGCCTCCCTACGAGCAGTACTTC.

The chain uses TRBV12-3 or TRBV12-4 and TRBJ1-4, with 7 bases fitting TRBD1. This CDR3 is built from 15 residues. Germline trimming cut 2 bases from V and 3 bases from J; bases unmatched to any gene: 3. This chain's CDR3 is CASSLRQGANEKLFF. The CDR3 DNA is TGTGCCAGCAGTTTACGACAGGGAGCTAATGAAAAACTGTTTTTT.